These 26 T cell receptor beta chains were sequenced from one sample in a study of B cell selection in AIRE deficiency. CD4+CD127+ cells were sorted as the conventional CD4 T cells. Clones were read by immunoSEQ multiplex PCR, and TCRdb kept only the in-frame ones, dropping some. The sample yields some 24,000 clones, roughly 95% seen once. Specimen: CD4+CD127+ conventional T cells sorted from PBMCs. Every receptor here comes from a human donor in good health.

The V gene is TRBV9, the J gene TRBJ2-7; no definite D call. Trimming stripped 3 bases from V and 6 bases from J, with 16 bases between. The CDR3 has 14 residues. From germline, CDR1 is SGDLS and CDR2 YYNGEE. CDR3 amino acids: CASSDRTGIGEQYF. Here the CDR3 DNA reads TGTGCCAGCAGCGATCGGACGGGTATTGGCGAGCAGTACTTC.

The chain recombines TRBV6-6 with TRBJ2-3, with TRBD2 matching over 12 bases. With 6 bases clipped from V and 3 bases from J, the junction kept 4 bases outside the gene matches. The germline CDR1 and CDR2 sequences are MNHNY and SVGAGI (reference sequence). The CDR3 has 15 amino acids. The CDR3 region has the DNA TGTGCCAGCAGCCTCGGACTAGCGGGAACAGATACGCAGTATTTT. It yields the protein CASSLGLAGTDTQYF.

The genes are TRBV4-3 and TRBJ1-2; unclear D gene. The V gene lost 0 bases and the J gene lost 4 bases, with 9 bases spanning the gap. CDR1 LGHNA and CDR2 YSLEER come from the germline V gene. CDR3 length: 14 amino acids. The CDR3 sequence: CASSQEMQTYGYTF. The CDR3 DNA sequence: TGCGCCAGCAGCCAAGAGATGCAGACCTATGGCTACACCTTC.

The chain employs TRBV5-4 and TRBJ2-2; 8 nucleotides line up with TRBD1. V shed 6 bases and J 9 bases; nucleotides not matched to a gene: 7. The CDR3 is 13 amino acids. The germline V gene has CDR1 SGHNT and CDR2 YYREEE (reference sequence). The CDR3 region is CASINWTGRELFF. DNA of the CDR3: TGTGCCAGCATCAATTGGACAGGGCGGGAGCTGTTTTTT.

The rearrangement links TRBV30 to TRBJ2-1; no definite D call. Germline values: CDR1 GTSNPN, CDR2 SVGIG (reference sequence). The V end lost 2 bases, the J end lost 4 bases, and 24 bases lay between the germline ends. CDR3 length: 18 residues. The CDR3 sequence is CAWSTEVGPKALYNEQFF. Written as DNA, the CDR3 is TGTGCCTGGAGTACAGAAGTGGGCCCCAAAGCACTGTACAATGAGCAGTTCTTC. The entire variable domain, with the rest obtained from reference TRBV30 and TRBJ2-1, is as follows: SQTIHQWPATLVQPVGSPLSLECTVEGTSNPNLYWYRQAAGRGLQLLFYSVGIGQISSEVPQNLSASRPQDRQFILSSKKLLLSDSGFYLCAWSTEVGPKALYNEQFFGPGTRLTVL.

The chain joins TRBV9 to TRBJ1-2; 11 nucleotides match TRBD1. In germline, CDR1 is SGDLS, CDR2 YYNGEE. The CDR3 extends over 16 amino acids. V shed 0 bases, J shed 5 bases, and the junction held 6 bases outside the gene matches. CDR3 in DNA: TGTGCCAGCAGCGTAGGGGGACAGGGGGTTGTGTATGGCTACACCTTC. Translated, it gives CASSVGGQGVVYGYTF.

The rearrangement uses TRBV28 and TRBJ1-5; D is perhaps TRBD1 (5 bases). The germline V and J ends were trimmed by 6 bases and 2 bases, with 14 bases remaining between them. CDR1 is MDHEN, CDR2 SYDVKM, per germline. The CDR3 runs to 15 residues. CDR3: CASSPGTRGNQPQHF. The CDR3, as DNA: TGTGCCAGCAGCCCCGGGACTAGGGGCAATCAGCCCCAGCATTTT.

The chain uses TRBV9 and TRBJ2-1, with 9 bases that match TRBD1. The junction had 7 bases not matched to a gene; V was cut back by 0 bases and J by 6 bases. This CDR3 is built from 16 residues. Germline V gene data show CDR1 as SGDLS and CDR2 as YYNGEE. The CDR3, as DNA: TGTGCCAGCAGCGTAGGATGGACAGGGGCTGGCAATGAGCAGTTCTTC. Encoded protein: CASSVGWTGAGNEQFF.

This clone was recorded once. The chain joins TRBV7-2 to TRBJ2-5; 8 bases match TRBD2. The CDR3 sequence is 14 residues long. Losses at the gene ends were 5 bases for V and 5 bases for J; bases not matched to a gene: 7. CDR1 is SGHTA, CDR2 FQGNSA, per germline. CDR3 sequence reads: CASSPGTSRETQYF. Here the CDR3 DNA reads TGTGCCAGCAGCCCAGGGACTAGTCGGGAGACCCAGTACTTC.

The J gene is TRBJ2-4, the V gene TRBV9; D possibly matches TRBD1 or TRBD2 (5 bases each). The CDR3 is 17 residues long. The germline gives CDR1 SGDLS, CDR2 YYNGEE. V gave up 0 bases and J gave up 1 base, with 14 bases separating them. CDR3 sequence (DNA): TGTGCCAGCAGCGTAGCTCCGGGGACGTCGGCCAAAAACATTCAGTACTTC. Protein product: CASSVAPGTSAKNIQYF. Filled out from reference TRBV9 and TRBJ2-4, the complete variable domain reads DSGVTQTPKHLITATGQRVTLRCSPRSGDLSVYWYQQSLDQGLQFLIQYYNGEERAKGNILERFSAQQFPDLHSELNLSSLELGDSALYFCASSVAPGTSAKNIQYFGAGTRLSVL.

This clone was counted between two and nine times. The CDR3 sequence: CASSLAGAGADTQYF. As DNA, the CDR3 is TGTGCCAGCAGCTTAGCGGGGGCGGGAGCAGATACGCAGTATTTT. J is TRBJ2-3 and V is TRBV7-2; D possibly corresponds to TRBD2 (7 bases). V lost 0 bases and J lost 4, with 11 bases in between. The CDR3 totals 15 residues. Germline lookup yields CDR1 SGHTA and CDR2 FQGNSA.

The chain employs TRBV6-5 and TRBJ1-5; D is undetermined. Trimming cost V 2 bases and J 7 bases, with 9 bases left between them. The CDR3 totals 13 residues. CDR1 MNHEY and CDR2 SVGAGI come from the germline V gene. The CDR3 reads CASSYTQQQPQHF. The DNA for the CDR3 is TGTGCCAGCAGTTACACCCAGCAACAGCCCCAGCATTTT.

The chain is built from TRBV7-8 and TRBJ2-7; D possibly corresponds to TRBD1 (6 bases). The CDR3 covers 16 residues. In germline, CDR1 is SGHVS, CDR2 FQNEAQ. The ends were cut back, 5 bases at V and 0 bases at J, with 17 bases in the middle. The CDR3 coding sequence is TGTGCCAGCAGCCCCCGAATGGGACAAAGCTCCTACGAGCAGTACTTC. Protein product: CASSPRMGQSSYEQYF.

This CDR3 reads CASSLDQAGPLYEQYF. Written as DNA, the CDR3 is TGTGCCAGCAGCTTGGACCAAGCGGGACCACTCTACGAGCAGTACTTC. The J gene is TRBJ2-7, the V gene TRBV5-6, with TRBD2 matching over 7 bases. From germline, CDR1 is SGHDT and CDR2 YYEEEE. The CDR3 loop spans 16 amino acids. V lost 0 bases to trimming and J lost 3 bases; unmatched junction nucleotides: 9.

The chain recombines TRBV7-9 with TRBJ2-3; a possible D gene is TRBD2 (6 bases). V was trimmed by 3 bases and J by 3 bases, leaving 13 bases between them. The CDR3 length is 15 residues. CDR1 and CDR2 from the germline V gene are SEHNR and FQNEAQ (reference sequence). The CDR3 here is CASSLEGWVTDTQYF. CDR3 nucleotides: TGTGCCAGCAGCTTGGAGGGATGGGTTACAGATACGCAGTATTTT.

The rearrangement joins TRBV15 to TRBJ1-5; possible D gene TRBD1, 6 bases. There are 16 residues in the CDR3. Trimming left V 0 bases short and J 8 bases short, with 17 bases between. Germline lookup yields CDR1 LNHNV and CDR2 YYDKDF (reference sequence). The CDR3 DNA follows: TGTGCCACCAGCAGAGAGGTCGGCGGGGGGCGAGAGCCCCAGCATTTT. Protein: CATSREVGGGREPQHF. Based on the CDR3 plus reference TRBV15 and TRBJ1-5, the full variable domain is DAMVIQNPRYQVTQFGKPVTLSCSQTLNHNVMYWYQQKSSQAPKLLFHYYDKDFNNEADTPDNFQSRRPNTSFCFLDIRSPGLGDTAMYLCATSREVGGGREPQHFGDGTRLSIL.

The CDR3 region is CASSHPGGTDTQYF. Written as DNA, the CDR3 is TGTGCCAGCAGTCATCCGGGCGGGACAGATACGCAGTATTTT. V is TRBV25-1 and J is TRBJ2-3, with D tentatively TRBD2 (5 bases). This CDR3 comprises 14 residues. V lost 5 bases and J 3 bases, leaving 12 bases between the germline ends. The germline CDR1 and CDR2 sequences are MGHDK and SYGVNS. Variable domain in full (rest from reference TRBV25-1 and TRBJ2-3): EADIYQTPRYLVIGTGKKITLECSQTMGHDKMYWYQQDPGMELHLIHYSYGVNSTEKGDLSSESTVSRIRTEHFPLTLESARPSHTSQYLCASSHPGGTDTQYFGPGTRLTVL.

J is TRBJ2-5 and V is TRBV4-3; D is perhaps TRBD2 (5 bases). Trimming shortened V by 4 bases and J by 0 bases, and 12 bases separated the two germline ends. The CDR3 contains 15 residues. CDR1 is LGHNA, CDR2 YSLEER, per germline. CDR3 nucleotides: TGCGCCAGCAGCCTATATTCGGGAAACCAAGAGACCCAGTACTTC. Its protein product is CASSLYSGNQETQYF.

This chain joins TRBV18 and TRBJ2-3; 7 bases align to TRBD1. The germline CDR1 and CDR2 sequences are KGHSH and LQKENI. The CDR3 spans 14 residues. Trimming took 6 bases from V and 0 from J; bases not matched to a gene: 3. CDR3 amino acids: CASSTGISTDTQYF. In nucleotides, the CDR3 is TGTGCCAGCTCGACAGGGATTAGCACAGATACGCAGTATTTT.

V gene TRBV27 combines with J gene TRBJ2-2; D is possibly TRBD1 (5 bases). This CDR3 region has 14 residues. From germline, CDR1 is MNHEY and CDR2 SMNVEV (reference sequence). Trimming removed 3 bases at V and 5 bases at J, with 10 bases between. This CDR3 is CASSFQTETGELFF. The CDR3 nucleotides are TGTGCCAGCAGTTTCCAGACAGAGACCGGGGAGCTGTTTTTT.

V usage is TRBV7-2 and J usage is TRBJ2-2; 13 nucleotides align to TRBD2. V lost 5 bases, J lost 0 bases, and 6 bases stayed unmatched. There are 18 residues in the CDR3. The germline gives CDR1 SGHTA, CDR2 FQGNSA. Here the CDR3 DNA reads TGTGCCAGCAGCCCAGGACTAGCGGGAGCTTCGAACACCGGGGAGCTGTTTTTT. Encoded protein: CASSPGLAGASNTGELFF.

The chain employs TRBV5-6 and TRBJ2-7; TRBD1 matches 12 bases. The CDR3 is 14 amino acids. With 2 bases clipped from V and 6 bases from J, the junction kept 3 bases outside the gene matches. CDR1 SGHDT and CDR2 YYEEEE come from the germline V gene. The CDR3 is CASSFPGQGAEQYF. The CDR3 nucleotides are TGTGCCAGCAGCTTTCCGGGACAGGGGGCCGAGCAGTACTTC.

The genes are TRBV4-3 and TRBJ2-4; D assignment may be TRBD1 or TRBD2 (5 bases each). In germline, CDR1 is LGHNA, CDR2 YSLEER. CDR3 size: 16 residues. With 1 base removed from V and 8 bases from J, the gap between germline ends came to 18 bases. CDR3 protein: CASSQVGAGVLDIQYF. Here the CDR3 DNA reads TGCGCCAGCAGCCAAGTCGGGGCCGGGGTTTTAGACATTCAGTACTTC.

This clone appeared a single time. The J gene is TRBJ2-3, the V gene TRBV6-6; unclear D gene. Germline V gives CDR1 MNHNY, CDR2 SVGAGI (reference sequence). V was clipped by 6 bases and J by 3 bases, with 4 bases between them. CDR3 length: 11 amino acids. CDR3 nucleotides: TGTGCCAGCAGCCAGACAGATACGCAGTATTTT. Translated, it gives CASSQTDTQYF.

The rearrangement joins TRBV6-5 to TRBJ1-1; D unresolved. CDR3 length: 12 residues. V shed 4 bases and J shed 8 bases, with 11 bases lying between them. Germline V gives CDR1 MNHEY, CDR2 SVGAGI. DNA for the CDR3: TGTGCCAGCAGTTCAGACCCCCGGGAAGCTTTCTTT. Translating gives CASSSDPREAFF.

The CDR3 protein is CASSPDRTEKLFF. CDR3 DNA sequence: TGTGCCAGCTCACCCGATCGGACAGAAAAACTGTTTTTT. The chain is built from TRBV18 and TRBJ1-4, with D perhaps TRBD1 (5 bases). Germline CDR1 reads KGHSH; CDR2 reads LQKENI. The V gene lost 3 bases and the J gene lost 8 bases, with 10 bases spanning the gap. The CDR3 runs 13 residues.